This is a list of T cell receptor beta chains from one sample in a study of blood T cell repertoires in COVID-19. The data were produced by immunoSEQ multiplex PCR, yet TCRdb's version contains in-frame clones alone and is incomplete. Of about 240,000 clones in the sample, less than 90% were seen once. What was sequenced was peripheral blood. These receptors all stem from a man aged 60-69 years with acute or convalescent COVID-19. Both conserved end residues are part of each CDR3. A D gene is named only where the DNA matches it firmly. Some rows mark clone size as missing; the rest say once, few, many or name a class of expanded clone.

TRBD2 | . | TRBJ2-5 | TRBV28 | TGTGCCAGCAGTTTTTATAAGAGACTAGCGGGAGGGCCAGGGCAAGAGACCCAGTACTTC | CASSFYKRLAGGPGQETQYF
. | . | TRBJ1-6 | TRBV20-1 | TGCAGTGCTACTGACCAGTCACCCCTCCACTTT | CSATDQSPLHF
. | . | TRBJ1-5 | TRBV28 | TGTGCCAGCAGTTTAAGGTCAGGGGCCGAGAACAATCAGCCCCAGCATTTT | CASSLRSGAENNQPQHF
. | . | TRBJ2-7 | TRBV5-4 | TGTGCCAGCAGCTTAAAGGACGGACACTACGAGCAGTACTTC | CASSLKDGHYEQYF
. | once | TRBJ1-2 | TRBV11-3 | TGTGCCAGCAGCCTCACCGGGGTAGGAGGCGGCTACACCTTC | CASSLTGVGGGYTF
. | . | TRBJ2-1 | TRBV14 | TGTGCCAGCAGCCAAGATCTGACAGTAACCGATGAGCAGTTCTTC | CASSQDLTVTDEQFF
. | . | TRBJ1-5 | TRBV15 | TGTGCCACCAGCAGAGCAACAGGGTCGGGCAATCAGCCCCAGCATTTT | CATSRATGSGNQPQHF
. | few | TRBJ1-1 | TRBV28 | TGTGCCAGCAGTTTGACCAGGGTGGAGAACACTGAAGCTTTCTTT | CASSLTRVENTEAFF
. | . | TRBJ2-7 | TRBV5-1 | TGCGCCAGCAGCTTGGCCAAGCTAGAGGAGGGGTTCGAGCAGTACTTC | CASSLAKLEEGFEQYF
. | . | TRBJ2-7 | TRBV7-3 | TGTGCCAGCAGCTCGAACCCTCGGGAAAGGCAGTACTTC | CASSSNPRERQYF
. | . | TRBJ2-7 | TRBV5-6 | TGTGCCAGCAGCTTGGGGGACAACTCCTACGAGCAGTACTTC | CASSLGDNSYEQYF
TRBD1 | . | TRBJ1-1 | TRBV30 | TGTGCCTGGAGTTCGGACAGGGGGCATGAAGCTTTCTTT | CAWSSDRGHEAFF
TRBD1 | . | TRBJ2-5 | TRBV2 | TGTGCCAGCAGTGAAAGGTTGGGGACAGGGACTTCTAAGCGGCAAGAGACCCAGTACTTC | CASSERLGTGTSKRQETQYF
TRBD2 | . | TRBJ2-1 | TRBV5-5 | TGTGCCAGCAGCTTGGAGGGACTACCTTATGATGAGCAGTTCTTC | CASSLEGLPYDEQFF
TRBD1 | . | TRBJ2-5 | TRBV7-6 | TGTGCCAGCAGCTATAGGAACAGGGGCGGTGAGACCCAGTACTTC | CASSYRNRGGETQYF
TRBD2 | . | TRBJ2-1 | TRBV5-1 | TGCGCCAGCAGCTTGGCGGCTAGCGGGAAAGGGTCTGAGCAGTTCTTC | CASSLAASGKGSEQFF
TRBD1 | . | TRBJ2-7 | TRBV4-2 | TGTGCCAGCAGCCAAGTTAGGACAGGGGGCCTTGAGCAGTACTTC | CASSQVRTGGLEQYF
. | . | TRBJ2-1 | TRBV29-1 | TGCAGCGTTGATTTTGGGGGCGGTGAGCAGTTCTTC | CSVDFGGGEQFF
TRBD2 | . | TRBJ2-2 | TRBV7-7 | TGTGCTAGCAGCTTAGGGACTAGCGACACCGGGGAGCTGTTTTTT | CASSLGTSDTGELFF
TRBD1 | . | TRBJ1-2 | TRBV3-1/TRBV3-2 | TGTGCCAGCAGCCCTCCCGGGACAGGGAGGGATGGCTACACCTTC | CASSPPGTGRDGYTF
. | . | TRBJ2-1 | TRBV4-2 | TGTGCCAGCAGCCAAGTAAGTAGCGTAAACTACAATGAGCAGTTCTTC | CASSQVSSVNYNEQFF
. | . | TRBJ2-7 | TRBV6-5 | TGTGCCAGCAGCATGACACAGACCTACGAGCAGTACTTC | CASSMTQTYEQYF
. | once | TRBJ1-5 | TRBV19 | TGTGCCAGTAGTACCAGGGGTTATAGCAATCAGCCCCAGCATTTT | CASSTRGYSNQPQHF
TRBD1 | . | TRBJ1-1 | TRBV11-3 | TGTGCCAGCAGCTTTCACAGGGGATTAAACACTGAAGCTTTCTTT | CASSFHRGLNTEAFF
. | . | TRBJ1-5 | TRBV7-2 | TGTGCCAGCAGCTTGGGGGGGGGCGCTTACTCTCAGCCCCAGCATTTT | CASSLGGGAYSQPQHF
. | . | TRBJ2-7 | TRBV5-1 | TGCGCCAGCAGCTTCGACGGGACCTACGAGCAGTACTTC | CASSFDGTYEQYF
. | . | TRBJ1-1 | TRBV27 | TGTGCCAGCAGTTTATCGGGGGGGGCTGAAGCTTTCTTT | CASSLSGGAEAFF
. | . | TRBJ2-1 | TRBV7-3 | TGTGCCAGCAGCCCCACACCGGGGGGTGGGACAAACAATGAGCAGTTCTTC | CASSPTPGGGTNNEQFF
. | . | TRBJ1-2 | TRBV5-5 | TGTGCCAGCAGCGCGAGACAGGATGCCTATGGCTACACCTTC | CASSARQDAYGYTF
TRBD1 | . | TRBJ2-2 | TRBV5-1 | TGCGCCAGCAGCTTGGGACCGGGACAGGGTTCCGGGGAGCTGTTTTTT | CASSLGPGQGSGELFF
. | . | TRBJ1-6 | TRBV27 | TGTGCCAGCAGGTCCCCTAGCTCCTATAATTCACCCCTCCACTTT | CASRSPSSYNSPLHF
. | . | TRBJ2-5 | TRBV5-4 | TGTGCCAGCAGCTTGGTATCCACCCAGGAGACCCAGTACTTC | CASSLVSTQETQYF
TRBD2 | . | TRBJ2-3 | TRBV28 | TGTGCCAGCAGGGAGACTAGCGGGACCGGTACGCAGTATTTT | CASRETSGTGTQYF
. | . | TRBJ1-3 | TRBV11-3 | TGTGCCAGCAGCTTTTCCCCGGGAAACACCATATATTTT | CASSFSPGNTIYF
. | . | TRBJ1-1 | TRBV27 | TGTGCCAGCAGTTTATCCGGGGAGGTTTTCTTT | CASSLSGEVFF
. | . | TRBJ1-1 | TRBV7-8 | TGTGCCAGCAGCTTAGCGCAGGGCCGCAAGGCTTTCTTT | CASSLAQGRKAFF
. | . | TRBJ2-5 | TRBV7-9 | TGTGCCAGCAGCTCACCAGGGATACGTCAAGAGACCCAGTACTTC | CASSSPGIRQETQYF
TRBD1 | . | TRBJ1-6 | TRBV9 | TGTGCCAGCAGCGTAGAGGCAGGGGGCAGTTCACCCCTCCACTTT | CASSVEAGGSSPLHF
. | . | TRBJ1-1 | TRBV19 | TGTGCCAGTAAATTAGGACAGAACACTGAAGCTTTCTTT | CASKLGQNTEAFF
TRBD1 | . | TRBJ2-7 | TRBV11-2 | TGTGCCAGCAGCTTAGATTGGGACAGGGGCTTGTACGAGCAGTACTTC | CASSLDWDRGLYEQYF
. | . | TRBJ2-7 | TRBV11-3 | TGTGCCAGCAGCTTAGAGCGCCACTACGAGCAGTACTTC | CASSLERHYEQYF
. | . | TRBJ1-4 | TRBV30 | TGTGCCTGGAGTGTACGGGCGGGGGTTTGGGAAAAACTGTTTTTT | CAWSVRAGVWEKLFF